The TCR beta chain described here comes from a study of cytomegalovirus exposure and HLA in healthy donors. Primers for the PCR totalled 60 Vbeta and 13 Jbeta. Sequenced by immunoSEQ multiplex PCR; TCRdb stores in-frame clones only, minus some. The data show fewer than 200,000 clones, roughly four fifths seen once. As concerns this clone: Its target is not known.

Findings of the study overall: Reportedly, cytomegalovirus status was diagnosed with high sensitivity and specificity. Overall, approximately 180 TCR beta chains were annotated as cytomegalovirus-associated.

The CDR3 sequence is 16 residues long. The junction had 5 bases not matched to a gene; V was cut back by 2 bases and J by 6 bases. Germline V CDR1 and CDR2: LGHNA, YSLEER. The receptor comes from a man aged 50 to 60 in good health and CMV-seronegative. The V gene is TRBV4-3, the J gene TRBJ2-2; TRBD1 aligns across 11 bases. Sequencing input: PBMCs. CDR3 residues: CASSQQTGQGAGELFF. CDR3 bases: TGCGCCAGCAGCCAACAAACGGGACAGGGGGCCGGGGAGCTGTTTTTT.